The rows below give T cell receptor beta chains drawn from one sample of a study of response to subunit inactivated influenza vaccine. One entry per CDR3 protein, called by TCRdb with MiXCR from the RT-PCR reads. The table shows hundreds of thousands of distinct CDR3 sequences, with about 15% occurring only once. Here the sequenced sample was PBMCs from blood, taken 14 to 15 days before vaccination. These receptors all come from a man in his fifties who received an inactivated influenza vaccine. Both conserved end residues are part of each CDR3. Each record gives: CDR3 DNA, CDR3 protein, V gene, J gene, D gene, clone size. D genes are given only for firm matches. The size of a clone is reported for some rows only, either as once, few or many, or as a class for expanded clones.

cdr3_nt: TGTGTCAGCAGCGACGGCAGGGGCCCGTATTTT
cdr3_aa: CVSSDGRGPYF
v_call: TRBV6-5
j_call: TRBJ2-3
d_call: NA
clone_size: few

cdr3_nt: TGTGCCAGCAGCTTAGGAGGACTCGGTGAAGCTTTCTTT
cdr3_aa: CASSLGGLGEAFF
v_call: TRBV7-6
j_call: TRBJ1-1
d_call: NA
clone_size: few

cdr3_nt: TGCGCCAGCAGCGAGGGACAGAGTAATCAGCCCCAGCATTTT
cdr3_aa: CASSEGQSNQPQHF
v_call: TRBV5-1
j_call: TRBJ1-5
d_call: TRBD1
clone_size: NA

cdr3_nt: TGTGCCAGCAGTTTATCCGGGAACTCCGGGGAGCTGTTTTTT
cdr3_aa: CASSLSGNSGELFF
v_call: TRBV27
j_call: TRBJ2-2
d_call: NA
clone_size: few

cdr3_nt: TGTGCCAGCAGCCTAGAGTCCTGGTCTAGCGGCACCGGGGAGCTGTTTTTT
cdr3_aa: CASSLESWSSGTGELFF
v_call: TRBV7-6
j_call: TRBJ2-2
d_call: TRBD2
clone_size: NA

cdr3_nt: TGTGCCAGCAGTATTAGCGGGAGTACGGGGGAGCAGTTCTTC
cdr3_aa: CASSISGSTGEQFF
v_call: TRBV12-3/TRBV12-4
j_call: TRBJ2-1
d_call: TRBD2
clone_size: few

cdr3_nt: TGTGCCAGCAGCTTAGCCTGGAGCTCCTACAATGAGCAGTTCTTC
cdr3_aa: CASSLAWSSYNEQFF
v_call: TRBV7-2
j_call: TRBJ2-1
d_call: NA
clone_size: many

cdr3_nt: TGTGCCAGCAGCTTAGGTTCGGCCGGGGAGCTGTTTTTT
cdr3_aa: CASSLGSAGELFF
v_call: TRBV7-8
j_call: TRBJ2-2
d_call: NA
clone_size: many

cdr3_nt: TGTGCCAGCAGCAGCGGACTAGCGCTTTTGTCAGATACGCAGTATTTT
cdr3_aa: CASSSGLALLSDTQYF
v_call: TRBV7-2
j_call: TRBJ2-3
d_call: TRBD2
clone_size: few

cdr3_nt: TGTGCCAGCAGTTTATTAATAACCCAGTACTTC
cdr3_aa: CASSLLITQYF
v_call: TRBV12-3/TRBV12-4
j_call: TRBJ2-7
d_call: NA
clone_size: many

cdr3_nt: TGTGCCAGCAGTAGGGGATCTGGGACAGAGTACAATGAGCAGTTCTTC
cdr3_aa: CASSRGSGTEYNEQFF
v_call: TRBV28
j_call: TRBJ2-1
d_call: TRBD1
clone_size: many

cdr3_nt: TGTGCCAGCAGTGATATGTATACGCAGTATTTT
cdr3_aa: CASSDMYTQYF
v_call: TRBV2
j_call: TRBJ2-3
d_call: NA
clone_size: few

cdr3_nt: TGTGCCAGCAGCAAAGAGAGGACGGGAAGCAATCAGCCCCAGCATTTT
cdr3_aa: CASSKERTGSNQPQHF
v_call: TRBV21-1
j_call: TRBJ1-5
d_call: NA
clone_size: many

cdr3_nt: TGTGCCATCAGTGAGGTGGATCAGCCCCAGCATTTT
cdr3_aa: CAISEVDQPQHF
v_call: TRBV10-3
j_call: TRBJ1-5
d_call: NA
clone_size: NA

cdr3_nt: TGTGCCAGCAGTTTAGAAGGGACGGTGGGAAGCAATCAGCCCCAGCATTTT
cdr3_aa: CASSLEGTVGSNQPQHF
v_call: TRBV12-3/TRBV12-4
j_call: TRBJ1-5
d_call: NA
clone_size: many

cdr3_nt: TGTGCCAGCAGTTGGAGGGTCCCCAGCACAGATACGCAGTATTTT
cdr3_aa: CASSWRVPSTDTQYF
v_call: TRBV6-5
j_call: TRBJ2-3
d_call: NA
clone_size: NA

cdr3_nt: TGTGCCAGCAGCACGCACAACCGGGACAGGGAGGGCAATCAGCCCCAGCATTTT
cdr3_aa: CASSTHNRDREGNQPQHF
v_call: TRBV9
j_call: TRBJ1-5
d_call: TRBD1
clone_size: few

cdr3_nt: TGTGCCAGCAGTGAACAGACTAATAGCAATCAGCCCCAGCATTTT
cdr3_aa: CASSEQTNSNQPQHF
v_call: TRBV2
j_call: TRBJ1-5
d_call: NA
clone_size: few

cdr3_nt: TGTGCCAGCAGCCAACGACCCGGATTACCCTCATACAATGAGCAGTTCTTC
cdr3_aa: CASSQRPGLPSYNEQFF
v_call: TRBV14
j_call: TRBJ2-1
d_call: NA
clone_size: few

cdr3_nt: TGCGCCAGCAGCCCGGACAGGGGAATCTACGAGCAGTACTTC
cdr3_aa: CASSPDRGIYEQYF
v_call: TRBV5-1
j_call: TRBJ2-7
d_call: TRBD1
clone_size: NA

cdr3_nt: TGTGCCAGCAGGACCCAGGGGAGAGACATTCAGTACTTC
cdr3_aa: CASRTQGRDIQYF
v_call: TRBV6-2/TRBV6-3
j_call: TRBJ2-4
d_call: NA
clone_size: NA

cdr3_nt: TGTGCCGGGGATGACGGACAGGCGTTTAATGAGCAGTTCTTC
cdr3_aa: CAGDDGQAFNEQFF
v_call: TRBV7-9
j_call: TRBJ2-1
d_call: TRBD1
clone_size: NA

cdr3_nt: TGTGCCAGCAGCTTAGAAGGGTTTAGCGGCACAGATACGCAGTATTTT
cdr3_aa: CASSLEGFSGTDTQYF
v_call: TRBV7-2
j_call: TRBJ2-3
d_call: NA
clone_size: many

cdr3_nt: TGTGCCAGCAGCCAAGTTCATGAGCAGTTCTTC
cdr3_aa: CASSQVHEQFF
v_call: TRBV3-1
j_call: TRBJ2-1
d_call: NA
clone_size: many

cdr3_nt: TGTGCCAGCAGCCAAGTGGCAGGTCTGTACGAGCAGTACTTC
cdr3_aa: CASSQVAGLYEQYF
v_call: TRBV14
j_call: TRBJ2-7
d_call: NA
clone_size: NA

cdr3_nt: TGTGCCAGCAGCTCGGCCGGGACAGGTTTCTATGGCTACACCTTC
cdr3_aa: CASSSAGTGFYGYTF
v_call: TRBV7-9
j_call: TRBJ1-2
d_call: TRBD1
clone_size: few

cdr3_nt: TGCGCCAGCAGCCCGGGGACAGGGGGCGATGAGCAGTTCTTC
cdr3_aa: CASSPGTGGDEQFF
v_call: TRBV5-1
j_call: TRBJ2-1
d_call: TRBD1
clone_size: NA

cdr3_nt: TGCGCCAGCAGCTTGGACCCAGGGTCGGGAGGCAATGAGCAGTTCTTC
cdr3_aa: CASSLDPGSGGNEQFF
v_call: TRBV5-1
j_call: TRBJ2-1
d_call: TRBD2
clone_size: few

cdr3_nt: TGTGCCAGCAGCACTGGCTCCGGGCAGTCCTACGAGCAGTACTTC
cdr3_aa: CASSTGSGQSYEQYF
v_call: TRBV4-2
j_call: TRBJ2-7
d_call: NA
clone_size: NA